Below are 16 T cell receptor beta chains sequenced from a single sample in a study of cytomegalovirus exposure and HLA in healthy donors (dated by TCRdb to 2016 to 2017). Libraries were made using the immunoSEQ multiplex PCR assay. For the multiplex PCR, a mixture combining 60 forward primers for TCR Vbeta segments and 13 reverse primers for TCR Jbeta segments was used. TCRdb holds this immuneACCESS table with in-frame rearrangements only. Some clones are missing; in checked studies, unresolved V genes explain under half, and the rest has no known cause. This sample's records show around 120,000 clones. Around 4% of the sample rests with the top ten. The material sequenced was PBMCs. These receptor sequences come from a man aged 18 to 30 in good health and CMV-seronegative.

The CDR3 spells CASSVGEVNEQYF. Here the CDR3 DNA reads TGTGCCAGCAGCGTAGGGGAGGTTAATGAGCAGTACTTC. The chain joins TRBV9 to TRBJ2-7, with D perhaps matching TRBD2 (6 bases). The V and J ends lost 0 bases and 7 bases respectively, with 11 bases between them. This CDR3 is 13 amino acids long. Germline V CDR1 and CDR2: SGDLS, YYNGEE.

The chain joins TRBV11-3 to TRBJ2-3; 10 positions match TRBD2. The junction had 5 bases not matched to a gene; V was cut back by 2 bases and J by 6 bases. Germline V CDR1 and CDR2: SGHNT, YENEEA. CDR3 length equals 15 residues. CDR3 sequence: CASSLRLAGDDTQYF. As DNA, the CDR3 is TGTGCCAGCAGCTTACGGCTAGCGGGAGATGATACGCAGTATTTT.

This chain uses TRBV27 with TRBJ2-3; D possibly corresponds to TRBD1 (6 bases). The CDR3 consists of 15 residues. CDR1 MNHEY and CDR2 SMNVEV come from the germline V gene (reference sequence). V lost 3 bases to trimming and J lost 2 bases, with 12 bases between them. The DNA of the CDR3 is TGTGCCAGCAGTTTTACAGGGTCCGACACAGATACGCAGTATTTT. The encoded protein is CASSFTGSDTDTQYF.

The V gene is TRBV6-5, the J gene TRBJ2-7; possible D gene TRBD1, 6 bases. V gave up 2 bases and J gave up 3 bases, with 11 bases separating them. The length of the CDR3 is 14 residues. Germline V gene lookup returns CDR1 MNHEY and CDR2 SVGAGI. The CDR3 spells CASSYRQGNYEQYF. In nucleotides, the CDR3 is TGTGCCAGCAGTTACAGGCAGGGGAACTACGAGCAGTACTTC.

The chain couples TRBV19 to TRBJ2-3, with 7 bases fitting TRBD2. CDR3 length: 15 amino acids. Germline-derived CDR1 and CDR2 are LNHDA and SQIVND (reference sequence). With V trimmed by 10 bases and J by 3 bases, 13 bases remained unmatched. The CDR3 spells CATSDGGRLTDTQYF. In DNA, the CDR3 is TGTGCCACCTCGGATGGCGGGAGACTAACAGATACGCAGTATTTT.

CDR3 protein: CASTASPGQVAAFF. CDR3 coding DNA: TGTGCCAGCACCGCTTCGCCGGGACAGGTCGCTGCTTTCTTT. V gene TRBV6-5 combines with J gene TRBJ1-1; 8 nucleotides line up with TRBD1. The CDR3 runs to 14 residues. The germline gives CDR1 MNHEY, CDR2 SVGAGI. Losses at the gene ends were 7 bases for V and 11 bases for J; bases not matched to a gene: 15.

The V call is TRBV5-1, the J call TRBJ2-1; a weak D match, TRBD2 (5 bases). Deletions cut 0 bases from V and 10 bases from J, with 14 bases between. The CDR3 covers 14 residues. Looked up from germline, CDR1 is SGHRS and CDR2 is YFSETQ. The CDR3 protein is CASSLDLAAREQFF. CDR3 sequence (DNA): TGCGCCAGCAGCTTGGATCTAGCTGCAAGAGAGCAGTTCTTC.

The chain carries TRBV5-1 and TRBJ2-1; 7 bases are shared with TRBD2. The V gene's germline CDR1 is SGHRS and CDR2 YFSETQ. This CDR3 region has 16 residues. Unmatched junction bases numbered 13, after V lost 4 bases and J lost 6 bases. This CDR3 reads CASSGGLSPTRNEQFF. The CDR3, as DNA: TGCGCCAGCAGCGGGGGACTATCTCCTACCCGCAATGAGCAGTTCTTC.

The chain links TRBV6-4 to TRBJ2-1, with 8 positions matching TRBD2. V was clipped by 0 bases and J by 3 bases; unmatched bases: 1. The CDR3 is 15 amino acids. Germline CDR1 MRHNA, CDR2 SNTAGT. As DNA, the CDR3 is TGTGCCAGCAGTGACTCAGCGGGGGACTACAATGAGCAGTTCTTC. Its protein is CASSDSAGDYNEQFF.

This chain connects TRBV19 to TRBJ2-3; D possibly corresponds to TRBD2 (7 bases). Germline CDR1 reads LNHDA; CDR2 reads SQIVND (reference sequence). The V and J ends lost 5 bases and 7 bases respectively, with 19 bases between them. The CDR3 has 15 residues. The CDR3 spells CASSRGGGDRNTQYF. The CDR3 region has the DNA TGTGCCAGTAGTCGGGGCGGGGGCGACAGAAATACGCAGTATTTT.

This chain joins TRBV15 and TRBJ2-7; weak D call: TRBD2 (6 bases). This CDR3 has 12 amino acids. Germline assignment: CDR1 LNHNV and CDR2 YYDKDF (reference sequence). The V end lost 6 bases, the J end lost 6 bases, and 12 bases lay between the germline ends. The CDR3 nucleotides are TGTGCCACCAGAGGAATAGCGGCCGAGCAGTACTTC. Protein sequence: CATRGIAAEQYF.

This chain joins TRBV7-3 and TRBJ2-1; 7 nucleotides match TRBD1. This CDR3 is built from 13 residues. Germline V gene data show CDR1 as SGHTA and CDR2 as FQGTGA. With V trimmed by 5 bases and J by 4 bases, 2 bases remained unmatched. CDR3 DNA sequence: TGTGCCAGCAGCCGGGGACAGTACAATGAGCAGTTCTTC. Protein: CASSRGQYNEQFF.

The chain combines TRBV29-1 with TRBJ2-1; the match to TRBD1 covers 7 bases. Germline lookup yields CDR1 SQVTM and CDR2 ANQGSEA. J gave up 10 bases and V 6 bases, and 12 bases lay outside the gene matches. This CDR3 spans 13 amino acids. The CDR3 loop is CSVWVQGQGEQFF. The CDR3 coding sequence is TGCAGCGTCTGGGTACAGGGGCAGGGAGAGCAGTTCTTC.

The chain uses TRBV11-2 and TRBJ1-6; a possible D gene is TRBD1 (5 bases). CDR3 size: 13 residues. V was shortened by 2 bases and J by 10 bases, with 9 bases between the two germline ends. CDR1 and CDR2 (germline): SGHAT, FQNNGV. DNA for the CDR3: TGTGCCAGCAGCTTACATCAGGGCTCACCCCTCCACTTT. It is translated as CASSLHQGSPLHF.

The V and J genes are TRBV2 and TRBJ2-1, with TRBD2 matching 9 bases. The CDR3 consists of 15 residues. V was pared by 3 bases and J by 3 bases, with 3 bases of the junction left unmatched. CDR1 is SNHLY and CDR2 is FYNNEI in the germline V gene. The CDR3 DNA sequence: TGTGCCAGCAGTGAGACTAGCGGAAACTACAATGAGCAGTTCTTC. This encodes CASSETSGNYNEQFF. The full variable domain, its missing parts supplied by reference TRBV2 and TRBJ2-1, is EPEVTQTPSHQVTQMGQEVILRCVPISNHLYFYWYRQILGQKVEFLVSFYNNEISEKSEIFDDQFSVERPDGSNFTLKIRSTKLEDSAMYFCASSETSGNYNEQFFGPGTRLTVL.

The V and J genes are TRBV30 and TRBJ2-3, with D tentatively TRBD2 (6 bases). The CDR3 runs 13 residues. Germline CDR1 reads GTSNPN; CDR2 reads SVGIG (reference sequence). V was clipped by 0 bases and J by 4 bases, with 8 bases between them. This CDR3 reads CAWSVTGADTQYF. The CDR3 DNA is TGTGCCTGGAGTGTGACGGGAGCAGATACGCAGTATTTT.